A single sample gave rise to the 23 T cell receptor beta chains below, sequenced in a study of blood T cell repertoires in COVID-19. The protocol was immunoSEQ multiplex PCR, while the TCRdb copy is restricted to in-frame clones and leaves out a portion. The sample contains 190,000 or so clones, about 86% of which appear only once. The sequenced sample was peripheral blood. All receptors derive from a woman in her seventies with acute or convalescent COVID-19.

This chain links TRBV15 with TRBJ2-5; D perhaps matches TRBD2 (5 bases). CDR3 length equals 17 residues. Germline CDR1 reads LNHNV; CDR2 reads YYDKDF (reference sequence). Trimming took off 0 bases at V and 1 base at J, with 15 bases between the two ends. CDR3 sequence (DNA): TGTGCCACCAGCAGAGATCGGATAGCCGGGGTCCAAGAGACCCAGTACTTC. As protein: CATSRDRIAGVQETQYF. The complete variable domain, with remaining parts taken from reference TRBV15 and TRBJ2-5, reads DAMVIQNPRYQVTQFGKPVTLSCSQTLNHNVMYWYQQKSSQAPKLLFHYYDKDFNNEADTPDNFQSRRPNTSFCFLDIRSPGLGDTAMYLCATSRDRIAGVQETQYFGPGTRLLVL.

The chain joins TRBV18 to TRBJ2-7, with D unresolved. The V gene lost 4 bases and the J gene lost 2 bases, with 15 bases spanning the gap. CDR3 length equals 15 residues. Germline V gives CDR1 KGHSH, CDR2 LQKENI. CDR3 in DNA: TGTGCCAGCTCACTCCTGGAAACAGCAACCTACGAGCAGTACTTC. Protein product: CASSLLETATYEQYF.

The rearrangement links TRBV11-2 to TRBJ1-1, with D perhaps TRBD1 (6 bases). V was trimmed by 1 base and J by 1 base, leaving 10 bases between them. This CDR3 comprises 15 residues. CDR1 and CDR2 (germline): SGHAT, FQNNGV. CDR3 loop: CASSLGRGRNTEAFF. CDR3 DNA: TGTGCCAGCAGCTTAGGCAGGGGAAGGAACACTGAAGCTTTCTTT.

The chain recombines TRBV9 with TRBJ2-3; tentatively, D is TRBD1 (6 bases). The CDR3 has 15 amino acids. The V and J ends lost 4 bases and 5 bases respectively, with 17 bases between them. From germline, CDR1 is SGDLS and CDR2 YYNGEE. The CDR3 loop reads CASSFRSDRRDTQYF. The CDR3 coding sequence is TGTGCCAGCAGCTTCCGCTCCGACAGGCGAGATACGCAGTATTTT.

There are a few counts of this clone. The chain recombines TRBV10-3 with TRBJ1-5; possibly TRBD1 for D (6 bases). V lost 10 bases to trimming and J lost 3 bases, with 16 bases between them. From germline, CDR1 is ENHRY and CDR2 SYGVKD. This CDR3 spans 14 amino acids. Here the CDR3 reads CATSRQAANQPQHF. The CDR3 coding sequence is TGTGCCACCAGCCGACAGGCCGCCAATCAGCCCCAGCATTTT.

The chain couples TRBV3-1 (or the pseudogene TRBV3-2) to TRBJ2-2, with 11 positions matching TRBD1. The germline CDR1 and CDR2 sequences are LGHDT and YNNKEL (reference sequence). The ends lost 2 bases at V and 5 bases at J; junction bases unmatched: 4. The CDR3 has 16 amino acids. The CDR3 sequence: CASSQRTGGLTGELFF. The CDR3 DNA follows: TGTGCCAGCAGCCAACGGACAGGGGGCTTGACCGGGGAGCTGTTTTTT.

V is TRBV3-1 (or the pseudogene TRBV3-2) and J is TRBJ1-1, with D unresolved. V was clipped by 4 bases and J by 6 bases, with 15 bases between them. Germline V CDR1 and CDR2: LGHDT, YNNKEL (reference sequence). This CDR3 has 14 amino acids. CDR3 DNA: TGTGCCAGCAGCCGCCACACGACCGGGGCTGAAGCTTTCTTT. Protein product: CASSRHTTGAEAFF.

This chain connects TRBV27 to TRBJ1-5; D remains unclear. Germline CDR1 is MNHEY and CDR2 is SMNVEV (reference sequence). This CDR3 is 14 amino acids long. V dropped 7 bases and J dropped 1 base, with 11 bases sitting between them. CDR3 region: CASKEGQSNQPQHF. The DNA for the CDR3 is TGTGCCAGCAAGGAGGGTCAAAGCAATCAGCCCCAGCATTTT.

In its sample, this clone was seen a few times. This chain uses TRBV5-1 with TRBJ2-2, with 7 bases matching TRBD2. Germline lookup yields CDR1 SGHRS and CDR2 YFSETQ. J gave up 1 base and V 7 bases, and 7 bases lay outside the gene matches. CDR3 length: 15 amino acids. CDR3 nucleotide sequence: TGCGCCAGCGGCCCTACGGGGGGGAACACCGGGGAGCTGTTTTTT. It yields the protein CASGPTGGNTGELFF. The full variable domain, rest sourced from reference TRBV5-1 and TRBJ2-2, is KAGVTQTPRYLIKTRGQQVTLSCSPISGHRSVSWYQQTPGQGLQFLFEYFSETQRNKGNFPGRFSGRQFSNSRSEMNVSTLELGDSALYLCASGPTGGNTGELFFGEGSRLTVL.

The chain employs TRBV4-3 and TRBJ2-1; no firm D call. Trimming left V 0 bases short and J 6 bases short, with 6 bases between. Germline V CDR1 and CDR2: LGHNA, YSLEER. The CDR3 is made up of 13 amino acids. This CDR3 is CASSQEYLNEQFF. The CDR3 DNA follows: TGCGCCAGCAGCCAAGAGTATCTCAATGAGCAGTTCTTC.

CDR3 loop: CASGLEWLDEQFF. The CDR3 DNA reads as TGTGCTAGTGGTTTGGAGTGGCTAGATGAGCAGTTCTTC. The genes are TRBV12-5 and TRBJ2-1; D unclear. The germline V gene encodes CDR1 LGHNT and CDR2 FRNRAP. The CDR3 runs to 13 residues. V was trimmed by 1 base and J by 8 bases, leaving 9 bases between them.

As DNA, the CDR3 is TGTGCCAGCAGCTTAGAATCTAAACAGCCCCAGCATTTT. Its translation: CASSLESKQPQHF. J is TRBJ1-5 and V is TRBV7-9; the D is unclear. Germline CDR1 reads SEHNR; CDR2 reads FQNEAQ (reference sequence). V was trimmed by 1 base and J by 7 bases, leaving 8 bases between them. The CDR3 spans 13 residues.

Details on this clone: Other DNA sequences in the same sample also yield this CDR3. In nucleotides, the CDR3 is TGCAGCGCCGGACAAGGGTCGAACACCGGGGAGCTGTTTTTT. Residues: CSAGQGSNTGELFF. V usage is TRBV29-1 and J usage is TRBJ2-2; possibly TRBD1 for D (5 bases). From germline, CDR1 is SQVTM and CDR2 ANQGSEA. With 7 bases removed from V and 0 bases from J, the gap between germline ends came to 12 bases. The CDR3 loop spans 14 amino acids.

The chain links TRBV5-4 to TRBJ1-2, with TRBD1 matching 7 bases. Germline lookup yields CDR1 SGHNT and CDR2 YYREEE (reference sequence). The CDR3 consists of 17 residues. J was trimmed by 6 bases and V by 4 bases; bases with no gene match: 18. Here the CDR3 reads CASSTGGGQGERDGYTF. As DNA, the CDR3 is TGTGCCAGCAGCACTGGGGGTGGGCAGGGGGAACGAGATGGCTACACCTTC.

This chain joins TRBV4-3 and TRBJ2-2, with 11 bases fitting TRBD2. The V and J ends lost 3 bases and 6 bases, in that order; junction bases with no gene match: 6. The length of the CDR3 is 16 residues. Germline CDR1 and CDR2: LGHNA and YSLEER. The CDR3 is CASSQHTSGRAGELFF. CDR3 DNA: TGCGCCAGCAGCCAGCATACTAGCGGGAGAGCCGGGGAGCTGTTTTTT.

The chain links TRBV5-4 to TRBJ2-7; tentative D call: TRBD2 (5 bases). Germline-derived CDR1 and CDR2 are SGHNT and YYREEE (reference sequence). This CDR3 has 13 residues. V lost 4 bases, J lost 6 bases, and 14 bases lay in between. CDR3 DNA sequence: TGTGCCAGCAGCCGGAGGTCGGAGGTCGAGCAGTACTTC. Encoded protein: CASSRRSEVEQYF.

In its sample, this clone was seen a few times. The sample contains more than one DNA sequence encoding this CDR3. This chain joins TRBV9 and TRBJ2-5, with 8 bases that match TRBD2. V gave up 3 bases and J gave up 2 bases; unmatched junction bases: 0. CDR3 size: 13 residues. Germline V gives CDR1 SGDLS, CDR2 YYNGEE. The CDR3 bases are TGTGCCAGCAGCGCTAGCGGGCAAGAGACCCAGTACTTC. This translates into CASSASGQETQYF.

The V and J genes are TRBV7-2 and TRBJ1-2; D gene unclear. V lost 5 bases, J lost 4 bases, and 11 bases lay in between. In germline, CDR1 is SGHTA, CDR2 FQGNSA. This CDR3 has 13 residues. CDR3 region: CASSPPGPYGYTF. CDR3 nucleotide sequence: TGTGCCAGCAGCCCCCCCGGTCCCTATGGCTACACCTTC.

The rearrangement links TRBV5-1 to TRBJ2-7; D remains ambiguous. Germline V lookup: CDR1 SGHRS, CDR2 YFSETQ. This CDR3 is built from 11 residues. Trimming removed 0 bases from V and 5 bases from J, with 3 bases in between. The CDR3 nucleotides read TGCGCCAGCAGCTTGGATAACGAGCAGTACTTC. Translated, it gives CASSLDNEQYF.

The CDR3 region has the DNA TGTGCCACCAGCAGACTCCGGGGGGATCGGAATCAGCCCCAGCATTTT. As protein: CATSRLRGDRNQPQHF. The chain is built from TRBV15 and TRBJ1-5; D is perhaps TRBD1 (5 bases). V lost 2 bases and J 4 bases, leaving 15 bases between the germline ends. Per the germline V gene, CDR1 is LNHNV and CDR2 is YYDKDF (reference sequence). This CDR3 region has 16 residues.

Regarding this clone: The sample contains more than one DNA sequence encoding this CDR3. The chain has TRBV18 and TRBJ1-5; 7 bases are a match to TRBD1. Germline V gives CDR1 KGHSH, CDR2 LQKENI. The CDR3 has 14 residues. With V trimmed by 3 bases and J by 2 bases, 1 base remained unmatched. CDR3 region: CASSPGTGNQPQHF. For the CDR3, the DNA is TGTGCCAGCTCACCTGGGACAGGCAATCAGCCCCAGCATTTT.

The chain recombines TRBV2 with TRBJ2-5; the match to TRBD1 covers 8 bases. The germline gives CDR1 SNHLY, CDR2 FYNNEI. V dropped 2 bases and J dropped 3; count of bases not matched to a gene: 2. The CDR3 runs 14 residues. DNA of the CDR3: TGTGCCAGCAGTGAACGGACAGGGAAAGAGACCCAGTACTTC. Its protein is CASSERTGKETQYF.

The chain combines TRBV11-3 with TRBJ2-2; D might be TRBD2 (5 bases). The germline V gene has CDR1 SGHNT and CDR2 YENEEA. Trimming removed 5 bases from V and 0 bases from J, with 16 bases in between. The CDR3 extends over 17 amino acids. CDR3 amino acids: CASSPGVARANTGELFF. The DNA of the CDR3 is TGTGCCAGCAGCCCCGGGGTGGCACGGGCGAACACCGGGGAGCTGTTTTTT.